The next 7 T cell receptor beta chains were all read from a single sample in a study of blood T cell repertoires in COVID-19. The assay was immunoSEQ multiplex PCR, and TCRdb's table has in-frame clones only and misses some. Altogether more than 300,000 clones are present, roughly four fifths being singletons, with the ten largest covering less than 6%. Sequenced material: PBMCs or T cells enriched from blood (not recorded which). These receptor sequences come from a woman in her forties or fifties who had recovered from COVID-19.

The V gene is TRBV7-2, the J gene TRBJ2-3; 7 positions match TRBD1. After removal of 5 bases from V and 1 base from J, the junction contained 6 bases not matched to a gene. The CDR3 has 15 residues. The germline V gene has CDR1 SGHTA and CDR2 FQGNSA. The CDR3 loop reads CASSRTGPGTDTQYF. For the CDR3, the DNA is TGTGCCAGCAGCCGGACAGGCCCCGGCACAGATACGCAGTATTTT. The variable domain in full, with the rest retrieved from reference TRBV7-2 and TRBJ2-3, is GAGVSQSPSNKVTEKGKDVELRCDPISGHTALYWYRQSLGQGLEFLIYFQGNSAPDKSGLPSDRFSAERTGGSVSTLTIQRTQQEDSAVYLCASSRTGPGTDTQYFGPGTRLTVL.

The chain recombines TRBV30 with TRBJ1-6; no clear D gene. This CDR3 is built from 13 residues. In germline, CDR1 is GTSNPN, CDR2 SVGIG (reference sequence). The V end lost 5 bases, the J end lost 10 bases, and 15 bases lay between the germline ends. The CDR3 loop is CAWRRTIDSPLHF. The CDR3 DNA is TGTGCCTGGCGGCGGACTATAGACTCACCCCTCCACTTT.

This clone was seen once. V and J are TRBV2 and TRBJ2-5; tentatively, D is TRBD1 (6 bases). V shed 2 bases and J shed 2 bases, with 9 bases lying between them. Germline V gene lookup returns CDR1 SNHLY and CDR2 FYNNEI. This CDR3 comprises 14 residues. CDR3 nucleotides: TGTGCCAGCAGTGAACAGGGGTCTCAAGAGACCCAGTACTTC. This gives the protein CASSEQGSQETQYF.

The chain couples TRBV7-2 to TRBJ2-3; possibly TRBD1 for D (6 bases). Germline V gene lookup returns CDR1 SGHTA and CDR2 FQGNSA. This CDR3 is 17 amino acids long. With 6 bases removed from V and 4 bases from J, the gap between germline ends came to 23 bases. CDR3 loop: CASRWGTTRTGSDTQYF. The CDR3 nucleotides are TGTGCCAGCAGATGGGGGACAACTCGAACTGGCTCAGATACGCAGTATTTT.

The rearrangement links TRBV6-1 to TRBJ1-6; TRBD1 matches at 8 bases. The germline gives CDR1 MNHNS, CDR2 SASEGT. The CDR3 has 15 amino acids. J gave up 10 bases and V 0 bases, and 5 bases lay outside the gene matches. The CDR3 nucleotides read TGTGCCAGCAGTGAAGCGCTGTACAGGGGGTCACCCCTCCACTTT. Translated: CASSEALYRGSPLHF.

A single count supports this clone. The chain links TRBV29-1 to TRBJ2-1, with 7 positions matching TRBD2. This CDR3 region has 14 residues. J lost 4 bases, V lost 6 bases, and 9 bases had no gene match. CDR1 is SQVTM and CDR2 is ANQGSEA in the germline V gene. The CDR3 DNA is TGCAGCGTACAAACCGGGACTACTTACAATGAGCAGTTCTTC. Translating it yields CSVQTGTTYNEQFF.

The chain links TRBV27 to TRBJ1-4; 8 bases fit TRBD1. The germline CDR1 and CDR2 sequences are MNHEY and SMNVEV (reference sequence). The CDR3 is 16 residues long. J was trimmed by 6 bases and V by 3 bases; bases with no gene match: 9. The CDR3 protein is CASSFPRQGFDEKLFF. CDR3 nucleotide sequence: TGTGCCAGCAGTTTCCCCAGACAGGGGTTTGATGAAAAACTGTTTTTT.